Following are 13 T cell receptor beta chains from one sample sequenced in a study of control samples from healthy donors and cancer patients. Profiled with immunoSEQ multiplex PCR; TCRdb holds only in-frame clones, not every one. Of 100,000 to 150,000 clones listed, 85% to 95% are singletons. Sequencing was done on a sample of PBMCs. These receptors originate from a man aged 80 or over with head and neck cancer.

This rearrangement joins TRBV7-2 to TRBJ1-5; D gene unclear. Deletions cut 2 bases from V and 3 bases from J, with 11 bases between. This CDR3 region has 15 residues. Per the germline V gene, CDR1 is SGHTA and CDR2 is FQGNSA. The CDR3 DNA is TGTGCCAGCAGCTTACAGTCCGAAGCCAATCAGCCCCAGCATTTT. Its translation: CASSLQSEANQPQHF.

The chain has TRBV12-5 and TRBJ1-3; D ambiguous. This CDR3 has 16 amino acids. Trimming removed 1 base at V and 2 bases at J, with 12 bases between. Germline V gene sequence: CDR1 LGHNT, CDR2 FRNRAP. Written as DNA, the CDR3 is TGTGCTAGTGGTTTGGAAATTGGACTTCCTGGAAACACCATATATTTT. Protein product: CASGLEIGLPGNTIYF.

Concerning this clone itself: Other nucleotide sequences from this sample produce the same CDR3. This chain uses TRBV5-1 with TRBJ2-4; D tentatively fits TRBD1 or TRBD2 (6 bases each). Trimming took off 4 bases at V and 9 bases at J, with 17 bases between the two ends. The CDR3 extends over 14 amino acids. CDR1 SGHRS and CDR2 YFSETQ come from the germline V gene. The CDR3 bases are TGCGCCAGCAGCCCCGGGACCGGGGGCATCATTCAGTACTTC. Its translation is CASSPGTGGIIQYF. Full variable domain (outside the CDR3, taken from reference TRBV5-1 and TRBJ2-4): KAGVTQTPRYLIKTRGQQVTLSCSPISGHRSVSWYQQTPGQGLQFLFEYFSETQRNKGNFPGRFSGRQFSNSRSEMNVSTLELGDSALYLCASSPGTGGIIQYFGAGTRLSVL.

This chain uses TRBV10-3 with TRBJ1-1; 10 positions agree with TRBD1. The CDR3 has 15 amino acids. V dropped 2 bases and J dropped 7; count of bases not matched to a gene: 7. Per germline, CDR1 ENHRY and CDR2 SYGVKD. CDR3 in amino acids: CAISEPGQGKGEAFF. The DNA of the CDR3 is TGTGCCATCAGTGAGCCGGGACAGGGGAAGGGTGAAGCTTTCTTT.

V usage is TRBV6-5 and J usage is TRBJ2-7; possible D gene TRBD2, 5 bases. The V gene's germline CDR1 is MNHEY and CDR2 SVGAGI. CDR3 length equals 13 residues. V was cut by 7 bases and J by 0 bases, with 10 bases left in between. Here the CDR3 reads CASNEGISYEQYF. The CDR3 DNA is TGTGCCAGCAACGAGGGAATCTCCTACGAGCAGTACTTC.

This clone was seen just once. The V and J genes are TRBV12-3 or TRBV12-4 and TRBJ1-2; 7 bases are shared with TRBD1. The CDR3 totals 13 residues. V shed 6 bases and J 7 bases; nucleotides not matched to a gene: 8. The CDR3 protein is CASSLGTVVGYTF. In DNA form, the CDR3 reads TGTGCCAGCAGCCTGGGGACAGTGGTTGGCTACACCTTC.

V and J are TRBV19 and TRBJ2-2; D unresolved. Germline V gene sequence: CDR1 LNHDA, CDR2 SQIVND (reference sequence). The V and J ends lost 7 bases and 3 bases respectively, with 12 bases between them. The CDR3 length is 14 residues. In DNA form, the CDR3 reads TGTGCCAGTACCCCCCCCGGTTACACCGGGGAGCTGTTTTTT. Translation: CASTPPGYTGELFF.

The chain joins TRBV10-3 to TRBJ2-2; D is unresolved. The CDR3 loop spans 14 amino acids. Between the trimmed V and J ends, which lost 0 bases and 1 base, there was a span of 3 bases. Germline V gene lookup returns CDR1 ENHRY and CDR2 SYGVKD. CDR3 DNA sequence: TGTGCCATCAGTGAGTCCCGGAACACCGGGGAGCTGTTTTTT. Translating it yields CAISESRNTGELFF.

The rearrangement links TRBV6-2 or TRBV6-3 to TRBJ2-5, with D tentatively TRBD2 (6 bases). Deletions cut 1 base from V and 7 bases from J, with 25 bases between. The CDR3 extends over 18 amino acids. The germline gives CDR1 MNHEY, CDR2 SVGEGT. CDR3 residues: CASSYYARWGLQELTQYF. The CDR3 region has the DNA TGTGCCAGCAGTTACTACGCGAGATGGGGACTGCAAGAGTTGACCCAGTACTTC.

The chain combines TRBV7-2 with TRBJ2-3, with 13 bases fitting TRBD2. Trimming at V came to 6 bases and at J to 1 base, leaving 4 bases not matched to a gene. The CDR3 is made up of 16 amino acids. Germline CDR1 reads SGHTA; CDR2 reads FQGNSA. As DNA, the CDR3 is TGTGCCAGCAGTTTCGGGACTAGCGGGGGCACAGATACGCAGTATTTT. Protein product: CASSFGTSGGTDTQYF.

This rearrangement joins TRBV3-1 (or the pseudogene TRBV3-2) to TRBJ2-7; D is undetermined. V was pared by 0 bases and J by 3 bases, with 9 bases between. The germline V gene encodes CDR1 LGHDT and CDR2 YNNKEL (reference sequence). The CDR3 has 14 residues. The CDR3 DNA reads TGTGCCAGCAGCCAAGATTGGAGTTTCTACGAGCAGTACTTC. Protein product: CASSQDWSFYEQYF.

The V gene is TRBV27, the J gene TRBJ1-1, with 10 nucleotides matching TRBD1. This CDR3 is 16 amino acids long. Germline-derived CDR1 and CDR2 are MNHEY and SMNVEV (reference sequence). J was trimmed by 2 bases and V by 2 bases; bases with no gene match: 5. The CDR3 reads CASSLRGQGPNTEAFF. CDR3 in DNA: TGTGCCAGCAGTTTACGGGGACAGGGGCCCAACACTGAAGCTTTCTTT.

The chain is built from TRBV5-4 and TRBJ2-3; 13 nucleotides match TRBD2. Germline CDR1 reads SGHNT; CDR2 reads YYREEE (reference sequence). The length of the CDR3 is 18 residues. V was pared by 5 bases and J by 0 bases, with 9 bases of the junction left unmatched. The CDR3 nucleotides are TGTGCCAGCAGTACCGGGACTAGCGGGAACCCTAGCACAGATACGCAGTATTTT. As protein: CASSTGTSGNPSTDTQYF. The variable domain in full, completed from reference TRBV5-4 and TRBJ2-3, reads ETGVTQSPTHLIKTRGQQVTLRCSSQSGHNTVSWYQQALGQGPQFIFQYYREEENGRGNFPPRFSGLQFPNYSSELNVNALELDDSALYLCASSTGTSGNPSTDTQYFGPGTRLTVL.